A selection of T cell receptor beta chains follows, all from one sample in a study of T cell changes during pregnancy in multiple sclerosis. Produced via immunoSEQ multiplex PCR; TCRdb's table is partial and in-frame only. The sample includes about 61,000 clones, about nine tenths of them seen just once. The sample here was peripheral blood, taken in the first trimester of pregnancy. Receptor source: a female donor in good health, enrolled as a control in a pregnancy study. CDR3s include the opening cysteine and the closing phenylalanine or tryptophan. Fields, in order: D gene, clone size, J gene, V gene, CDR3 protein, CDR3 DNA. A D gene is named only where the DNA matches it firmly. Clone sizes are given selectively: once, few, many, or a class where the clone is expanded.

>.|.|TRBJ2-7|TRBV5-4
CASSKAGSYEQYF
TGTGCCAGCAGTAAGGCAGGGTCCTACGAGCAGTACTTC
>TRBD1|.|TRBJ2-5|TRBV6-5
CASSYTGGRVETQYF
TGTGCCAGCAGTTACACAGGGGGCAGGGTCGAGACCCAGTACTTC
>.|.|TRBJ2-6|TRBV19
CASSMRAPSPGANVLTF
TGTGCCAGTAGTATGAGAGCCCCCTCGCCCGGGGCCAACGTCCTGACTTTC
>.|once|TRBJ2-1|TRBV6-5
CASSYSGSGQYNEQFF
TGTGCCAGCAGTTACTCGGGGTCGGGACAATACAATGAGCAGTTCTTC
>TRBD2|.|TRBJ2-4|TRBV9
CASSVTPLAGGGNIQYF
TGTGCCAGCAGCGTAACCCCCCTAGCGGGGGGAGGAAACATTCAGTACTTC
>TRBD2|.|TRBJ2-3|TRBV7-6
CASSLAGLTDTQYF
TGTGCCAGCTCTCTAGCGGGGCTCACAGATACGCAGTATTTT
>TRBD1|once|TRBJ1-2|TRBV11-2
CASSLTAGTGGSYGYTF
TGTGCCAGCAGCTTAACCGCCGGGACAGGGGGTTCCTATGGCTACACCTTC
>TRBD2|medium-sized|TRBJ2-7|TRBV2
CASSTVLSGGPHEQYF
TGTGCCAGCAGTACCGTCCTTAGCGGGGGGCCCCACGAGCAGTACTTC
>.|.|TRBJ2-7|TRBV30
CAWSVQGKGLYEQYF
TGTGCCTGGAGTGTACAGGGAAAGGGCCTCTACGAGCAGTACTTC
>TRBD1|.|TRBJ1-2|TRBV27
CASTRQGDSLGDYGYTF
TGTGCCAGCACCCGGCAGGGGGATTCGTTGGGGGACTATGGCTACACCTTC
>TRBD1|.|TRBJ1-5|TRBV2
CASKRDSQYQPQHF
TGTGCCAGCAAACGGGACAGCCAATATCAGCCCCAGCATTTT
>.|.|TRBJ2-5|TRBV7-3
CASSFNYQETQYF
TGTGCCAGCAGCTTCAACTATCAAGAGACCCAGTACTTC
>.|.|TRBJ1-5|TRBV19
CASSIDQAAGNQPQHF
TGTGCCAGTAGTATAGATCAGGCAGCAGGCAATCAGCCCCAGCATTTT
>TRBD2|once|TRBJ2-1|TRBV27
CASTVSSGSNEQFF
TGTGCCAGCACAGTCTCTAGCGGGAGTAATGAGCAGTTCTTC
>.|once|TRBJ1-2|TRBV5-6
CASSFDRDYGYTF
TGTGCCAGCAGCTTCGACAGAGACTATGGCTACACCTTC
>TRBD1|.|TRBJ2-7|TRBV5-5
CASSLESQGASYEQYF
TGTGCCAGCAGCCTCGAATCGCAGGGGGCTTCCTACGAGCAGTACTTC
>TRBD2|.|TRBJ2-1|TRBV4-3
CASSPGGGAYNEQFF
TGCGCCAGCAGCCCTGGCGGGGGGGCCTACAATGAGCAGTTCTTC
>.|.|TRBJ1-5|TRBV7-2
CASSLEGDRQPQHF
TGTGCCAGCAGCTTAGAGGGGGATCGGCAGCCCCAGCATTTT
>TRBD1|.|TRBJ2-2|TRBV5-5
CASSPETDRATGELFF
TGTGCCAGCAGTCCAGAAACCGACAGGGCCACCGGGGAGCTGTTTTTT
>.|.|TRBJ2-7|TRBV9
CASSAIGNEQYF
TGTGCCAGCAGCGCGATTGGCAACGAGCAGTACTTC
>TRBD2|.|TRBJ2-5|TRBV15
CATSRLWDPSGETQYF
TGTGCCACCAGCAGACTCTGGGACCCTAGCGGAGAGACCCAGTACTTC
>TRBD2|.|TRBJ2-3|TRBV13
CASSRTGGGTDTQYF
TGTGCCAGCAGTCGTACGGGGGGGGGCACAGATACGCAGTATTTT
>.|.|TRBJ1-3|TRBV18
CASSPAAQGNRNTIYF
TGTGCCAGCTCACCTGCGGCACAGGGTAATAGAAACACCATATATTTT
>TRBD2|.|TRBJ2-3|TRBV7-2
CASSSSGTDTQYF
TGTGCCAGCAGCTCTAGCGGTACAGATACGCAGTATTTT
>.|.|TRBJ1-1|TRBV9
CASSSPGYPEAFF
TGTGCCAGCAGCTCTCCAGGGTACCCTGAAGCTTTCTTT
>TRBD1|.|TRBJ2-7|TRBV13
CASSERQGTYEQYF
TGTGCCAGCAGCGAAAGACAGGGGACCTACGAGCAGTACTTC
>.|.|TRBJ1-1|TRBV9
CASSVAVDTEAFF
TGTGCCAGCAGCGTAGCTGTTGACACTGAAGCTTTCTTT
>.|.|TRBJ1-3|TRBV5-1
CASSSEGNTIYF
TGCGCCAGCAGCTCAGAAGGAAACACCATATATTTT
>.|.|TRBJ2-7|TRBV5-1
CASSLDDTPYEQYF
TGCGCCAGCAGCTTGGACGACACCCCCTACGAGCAGTACTTC
>.|.|TRBJ1-2|TRBV5-6
CASKDRAEGYTF
TGTGCCAGCAAGGACAGAGCAGAAGGCTACACCTTC
>TRBD1|.|TRBJ2-1|TRBV2
CASSQDRGPYNEQFF
TGTGCCAGCAGCCAAGACAGGGGGCCATACAATGAGCAGTTCTTC
>.|.|TRBJ1-4|TRBV6-1
CASSALGGRDEKLFF
TGTGCCAGCAGTGCCTTGGGGGGTCGGGATGAAAAACTGTTTTTT
>.|.|TRBJ1-1|TRBV6-5
CASSYYVGTRTEAFF
TGTGCCAGCAGTTACTATGTAGGGACTCGCACTGAAGCTTTCTTT
>TRBD1|.|TRBJ2-3|TRBV30
CAWSTGRTGGLTDTQYF
TGTGCCTGGAGTACAGGTCGGACAGGGGGCTTAACAGATACGCAGTATTTT
>TRBD1|.|TRBJ1-5|TRBV11-3
CASSLDLGTGGLVQPQHF
TGTGCCAGCAGCTTAGACCTTGGGACAGGGGGCTTGGTTCAGCCCCAGCATTTT
>.|.|TRBJ1-2|TRBV7-9
CASSSVGRLKYGYTF
TGTGCCAGCAGCTCGGTGGGCAGACTAAAGTATGGCTACACCTTC
>TRBD1|.|TRBJ2-7|TRBV13
CASSTSKQNRGDEQYF
TGTGCCAGCAGCACAAGCAAGCAAAACAGGGGAGACGAGCAGTACTTC
>.|.|TRBJ1-4|TRBV5-1
CASSSGGTNEKLFF
TGCGCCAGCAGCTCTGGAGGGACTAATGAAAAACTGTTTTTT
>.|once|TRBJ1-1|TRBV6-5
CASSYLPGGTEAFF
TGTGCCAGCAGTTACCTCCCAGGAGGCACTGAAGCTTTCTTT
>.|.|TRBJ1-1|TRBV7-9
CASSSPQGEAFF
TGTGCCAGCAGCTCACCACAGGGAGAAGCTTTCTTT
>.|.|TRBJ1-2|TRBV28
CASSFLRVGANYGYTF
TGTGCCAGCAGTTTCCTCCGGGTGGGGGCCAACTATGGCTACACCTTC
>TRBD2|.|TRBJ2-2|TRBV7-9
CASSLPSGGTGELFF
TGTGCCAGCAGCTTACCTAGCGGGGGGACCGGGGAGCTGTTTTTT
>.|.|TRBJ1-6|TRBV27
CASSPSRVFNSPLHF
TGTGCCAGCAGTCCCTCCCGGGTTTTTAATTCACCCCTCCACTTT
>TRBD1|.|TRBJ1-1|TRBV30
CASTRQGFSFF
TGTGCCTCTACCAGACAGGGTTTTTCTTTCTTT
>TRBD1|.|TRBJ1-2|TRBV13
CASSQRGGTGLYGYTF
TGTGCCAGCAGCCAGAGGGGCGGGACAGGGCTCTATGGCTACACCTTC
>TRBD2|.|TRBJ2-5|TRBV4-2
CASSQGLAGGGETQYF
TGTGCCAGCAGCCAAGGACTAGCGGGGGGCGGAGAGACCCAGTACTTC
>.|.|TRBJ1-5|TRBV27
CASSFGNQPQHF
TGTGCCAGCAGTTTCGGGAACCAGCCCCAGCATTTT
>TRBD1|.|TRBJ2-5|TRBV30
CAWSVGTGGEETQYF
TGTGCCTGGAGTGTAGGGACAGGGGGGGAAGAGACCCAGTACTTC
>TRBD1|.|TRBJ2-7|TRBV6-6
CASSYPDRGDEQYF
TGTGCCAGCAGTTACCCCGACAGGGGGGACGAGCAGTACTTC